The T cell receptor beta chain described here comes from a study of blood T cells in healthy people across ages. Overall study findings and caveats: Diversity estimates drawn from one million T cells were deemed underestimates.

Regarding this clonotype: Its specificity is unknown.

A second roughly 6 to 12 cycle PCR used barcoded and J-beta primers. Paired-end reads containing CDR3 totaled no fewer than 2.5 million for each sample. TCRdb re-derived calls from the 5' RACE reads in MiXCR, one entry per CDR3 protein. Among around 1.7 million distinct CDR3 sequences listed, 28% were seen once. Germline V CDR1 and CDR2: LGHDT, YNNKEL (reference sequence). This CDR3 has 15 amino acids. Trimming at V came to 1 base and at J to 7 bases, leaving 9 bases not matched to a gene. This receptor was identified in a woman aged 30 to 39 in good health. Sequencing input: blood. The gene calls are TRBV3-1 and TRBJ2-7, with 8 bases that match TRBD2. The CDR3 DNA reads as TGTGCCAGCAGCCAAGGTCATCAAGCGGGAGTTGAGCAGTACTTC. Translation gives CASSQGHQAGVEQYF.